These T cell receptor beta chains were read from a single sample in a study of blood T cell repertoires in COVID-19. The assay was immunoSEQ multiplex PCR, and TCRdb's table has in-frame clones only and misses some. The sample contains fewer than 250,000 clones, roughly 84% of which appear only once. The specimen sequenced was PBMCs or T cells enriched from blood (not recorded which). These receptors originate from a man in his thirties or forties in a cohort exposed to, infected with or recovered from COVID-19 (not recorded which). Both conserved end residues are part of each CDR3. D genes are given only for firm matches. Clone size is stated in some rows and not others, as once, few, many or a class when expanded.

J: TRBJ2-1
D: TRBD2
size: NA
V: TRBV4-1
length: 15
DNA: TGCGCCAGCAGCCAAGAATTAGCGGGGATGAATGAGCAGTTCTTC
CDR3: CASSQELAGMNEQFF

J: TRBJ1-4
D: NA
size: NA
V: TRBV12-3/TRBV12-4
length: 12
DNA: TGTGCCAGCAGCCGCACAAATGAAAAACTGTTTTTT
CDR3: CASSRTNEKLFF

J: TRBJ1-4
D: NA
size: few
V: TRBV7-9
length: 13
DNA: TGTGCCAGCAGCGCCGACGGGAAGGAAAAACTGTTTTTT
CDR3: CASSADGKEKLFF

J: TRBJ2-5
D: NA
size: few
V: TRBV15
length: 15
DNA: TGTGCCACCAGCAGAAAGCAGGTTTACCAAGAGACCCAGTACTTC
CDR3: CATSRKQVYQETQYF

J: TRBJ1-6
D: NA
size: NA
V: TRBV9
length: 17
DNA: TGTGCCAGCAGCCCCGATTTAGGGAGCTCCTATAATTCACCCCTCCACTTT
CDR3: CASSPDLGSSYNSPLHF

J: TRBJ2-5
D: NA
size: NA
V: TRBV27
length: 12
DNA: TGTGCCAGCAAGAGTTTTCAAGAGACCCAGTACTTC
CDR3: CASKSFQETQYF

J: TRBJ2-2
D: TRBD1
size: NA
V: TRBV9
length: 14
DNA: TGTGCCAGCAGCCGGGACAGGTCCCCCGGGGAGCTGTTTTTT
CDR3: CASSRDRSPGELFF

J: TRBJ1-5
D: NA
size: NA
V: TRBV6-4
length: 16
DNA: TGTGCCAGCAGTGGCATAACAGGGTTGGTACATCAGCCCCAGCATTTT
CDR3: CASSGITGLVHQPQHF

J: TRBJ2-5
D: NA
size: NA
V: TRBV7-2
length: 17
DNA: TGTGCCAGCAGCGCTCGACAGGGGCGCGGGGGACAAGAGACCCAGTACTTC
CDR3: CASSARQGRGGQETQYF

J: TRBJ2-7
D: TRBD1
size: few
V: TRBV4-1
length: 15
DNA: TGCGCCAGCAGCCAACAGGGACAGGGGATCTACGAGCAGTACTTC
CDR3: CASSQQGQGIYEQYF

J: TRBJ2-1
D: TRBD1
size: NA
V: TRBV11-2
length: 16
DNA: TGTGCCAGCAGCACCCTCGGGGGACAGGATTACAATGAGCAGTTCTTC
CDR3: CASSTLGGQDYNEQFF

J: TRBJ2-7
D: TRBD1
size: NA
V: TRBV5-5
length: 15
DNA: TGTGCCAGCAGCTTATTGGGACAGGGGGCTTACGAGCAGTACTTC
CDR3: CASSLLGQGAYEQYF

J: TRBJ2-6
D: NA
size: NA
V: TRBV28
length: 16
DNA: TGTGCCAGCAGTTTAAAAGGAGCTCCTGGGGCCAACGTCCTGACTTTC
CDR3: CASSLKGAPGANVLTF

J: TRBJ2-3
D: NA
size: NA
V: TRBV18
length: 13
DNA: TGTGCCAGCTCACCTCAGGGGGGAGATACGCAGTATTTT
CDR3: CASSPQGGDTQYF

J: TRBJ1-6
D: NA
size: NA
V: TRBV6-5
length: 14
DNA: TGTGCCAGCAGTTATTCCACAGGTTATTCACCCCTCCACTTT
CDR3: CASSYSTGYSPLHF

J: TRBJ1-5
D: NA
size: NA
V: TRBV25-1
length: 14
DNA: TGTGCCAGCAGTGGCCCGGGGGTGATTCAGCCCCAGCATTTT
CDR3: CASSGPGVIQPQHF

J: TRBJ1-3
D: NA
size: NA
V: TRBV28
length: 14
DNA: TGTGCCAGCAGTCACGGGGGGCTGGGAAACACCATATATTTT
CDR3: CASSHGGLGNTIYF

J: TRBJ1-5
D: TRBD1
size: NA
V: TRBV10-3
length: 15
DNA: TGTGCCATCAGTGAGTCGACAGGGAGCAATCAGCCCCAGCATTTT
CDR3: CAISESTGSNQPQHF

J: TRBJ2-7
D: TRBD1
size: NA
V: TRBV9
length: 13
DNA: TGTGCCAGCAGCGGTTACAGGGGTAACGAGCAGTACTTC
CDR3: CASSGYRGNEQYF

J: TRBJ2-7
D: TRBD2
size: NA
V: TRBV27
length: 15
DNA: TGTGCCAGCAGTTTGAAGCGGGAGCCCACCTACGAGCAGTACTTC
CDR3: CASSLKREPTYEQYF

J: TRBJ1-2
D: NA
size: few
V: TRBV6-2/TRBV6-3
length: 14
DNA: TGTGCCAGCAGCCCCCCCCAGGGGCACTATGGCTACACCTTC
CDR3: CASSPPQGHYGYTF

J: TRBJ2-6
D: NA
size: NA
V: TRBV27
length: 18
DNA: TGTGCCAGCAGTCCGGACAGAAGGGGAGGGTCTGGGGCCAACGTCCTGACTTTC
CDR3: CASSPDRRGGSGANVLTF

J: TRBJ1-5
D: NA
size: NA
V: TRBV27
length: 14
DNA: TGTGCCAGCAGTAGAACAGGGATTTATCAGCCCCAGCATTTT
CDR3: CASSRTGIYQPQHF

J: TRBJ2-5
D: TRBD2
size: NA
V: TRBV28
length: 15
DNA: TGTGCCAGCAGTTGGGGGACTAGCGGGAGTCAGACCCAGTACTTC
CDR3: CASSWGTSGSQTQYF

J: TRBJ1-1
D: NA
size: once
V: TRBV15
length: 17
DNA: TGTGCCACCAGCAGAGGGGGTGGTTGGCAGGGATTCGCTGAAGCTTTCTTT
CDR3: CATSRGGGWQGFAEAFF

J: TRBJ2-1
D: TRBD2
size: NA
V: TRBV6-5
length: 15
DNA: TGTGCCAGCAGTCCCGGGACTAGTTTGATGTATGAGCAGTTCTTC
CDR3: CASSPGTSLMYEQFF

J: TRBJ2-1
D: NA
size: NA
V: TRBV5-6
length: 16
DNA: TGTGCCAGCAGCTCTCGTGGGTGGCAGAGGTTCGATGAGCAGTTCTTC
CDR3: CASSSRGWQRFDEQFF

J: TRBJ2-7
D: TRBD2
size: NA
V: TRBV2
length: 14
DNA: TGTGCCAGCAGCTGGACTAGCGGGGGTTACGAGCAGTACTTC
CDR3: CASSWTSGGYEQYF

J: TRBJ1-5
D: NA
size: NA
V: TRBV29-1
length: 15
DNA: TGCAGCGCCGAGGGGAGGGGGTTACACAATCAGCCCCAGCATTTT
CDR3: CSAEGRGLHNQPQHF

J: TRBJ2-3
D: TRBD2
size: once
V: TRBV11-2
length: 13
DNA: TGTGCCAGCAGCACTAGCGCCGTAGATACGCAGTATTTT
CDR3: CASSTSAVDTQYF

J: TRBJ2-7
D: NA
size: NA
V: TRBV28
length: 13
DNA: TGTGCCAGCAAGGTAGGCGGGTCCGACGAGCAGTACTTC
CDR3: CASKVGGSDEQYF

J: TRBJ2-5
D: NA
size: few
V: TRBV28
length: 13
DNA: TGTGCCAGCAGCTATCAGGGTTCGGCAACCCAGTACTTC
CDR3: CASSYQGSATQYF

J: TRBJ1-2
D: NA
size: NA
V: TRBV28
length: 12
DNA: TGTGCCAGCAGTTTTGGACTTCCCGGCTACACCTTC
CDR3: CASSFGLPGYTF

J: TRBJ2-7
D: TRBD1
size: once
V: TRBV28
length: 15
DNA: TGTGCCAGCAGCGCGCCCGGACAGGGGGCTAACGAGCAGTACTTC
CDR3: CASSAPGQGANEQYF

J: TRBJ2-2
D: TRBD2
size: NA
V: TRBV6-5
length: 16
DNA: TGTGCCAGCAGTTTACTAGCGGGAGGGAACACCGGGGAGCTGTTTTTT
CDR3: CASSLLAGGNTGELFF

J: TRBJ2-2
D: NA
size: NA
V: TRBV19
length: 14
DNA: TGTGCCAGTAATCCGGGAATGAACACCGGGGAGCTGTTTTTT
CDR3: CASNPGMNTGELFF

J: TRBJ1-2
D: NA
size: NA
V: TRBV4-1
length: 19
DNA: TGCGCCAGCAGCCAAGAAATATTAGGACAGAGAGTGACTAACTATGGCTACACCTTC
CDR3: CASSQEILGQRVTNYGYTF

J: TRBJ2-3
D: NA
size: NA
V: TRBV4-1
length: 16
DNA: TGCGCCAGCAGCCAAGTTCTAGCGAGAGACACAGATACGCAGTATTTT
CDR3: CASSQVLARDTDTQYF

J: TRBJ1-1
D: TRBD1
size: NA
V: TRBV19
length: 17
DNA: TGTGCCAGTAGTACCCGAGGACAGGGGGCTTTTGACACTGAAGCTTTCTTT
CDR3: CASSTRGQGAFDTEAFF

J: TRBJ2-5
D: NA
size: NA
V: TRBV3-1/TRBV3-2
length: 16
DNA: TGTGCCAGCAGCCAAGTTCAGGGTCGCATCCGGGAGACCCAGTACTTC
CDR3: CASSQVQGRIRETQYF

J: TRBJ1-5
D: TRBD1
size: NA
V: TRBV2
length: 13
DNA: TGTGCCACGACAGGGGGGCCCTATCAGCCCCAGCATTTT
CDR3: CATTGGPYQPQHF

J: TRBJ2-7
D: NA
size: NA
V: TRBV20-1
length: 14
DNA: TGCAGTGCTAGTATCTCCGGGAGAGTGGACGAGCAGTACTTC
CDR3: CSASISGRVDEQYF

J: TRBJ2-1
D: TRBD2
size: NA
V: TRBV10-2
length: 20
DNA: TGCGCCAGCAGGGCCCTTTCGGGACTAGCGGGCTCGGCGATCTACAATGAGCAGTTCTTC
CDR3: CASRALSGLAGSAIYNEQFF

J: TRBJ2-7
D: NA
size: NA
V: TRBV7-6
length: 15
DNA: TGTGCCAGCAGCGGAGGTAGCGGAATCACCTACGAGCAGTACTTC
CDR3: CASSGGSGITYEQYF

J: TRBJ2-4
D: TRBD2
size: NA
V: TRBV3-1/TRBV3-2
length: 19
DNA: TGTGCCAGCAGCCAAACCGGGAGAAGCGTCGCGGGAGGGGGGAACATTCAGTACTTC
CDR3: CASSQTGRSVAGGGNIQYF

J: TRBJ2-4
D: NA
size: NA
V: TRBV28
length: 17
DNA: TGTGCCAGCAGTTCCCCTCTTCAGGGTAGGGCCAAAAACATTCAGTACTTC
CDR3: CASSSPLQGRAKNIQYF

J: TRBJ2-1
D: TRBD2
size: NA
V: TRBV7-8
length: 20
DNA: TGTGCCAGCAGCTTAGTGCTCGCACTAGCGGGAGGTCACTCCTACAATGAGCAGTTCTTC
CDR3: CASSLVLALAGGHSYNEQFF

J: TRBJ2-3
D: NA
size: NA
V: TRBV7-5
length: 13
DNA: TGTGCCAGAAGCTTGAGGGCCGGCGCTACGCAGTATTTT
CDR3: CARSLRAGATQYF

J: TRBJ2-5
D: NA
size: NA
V: TRBV27
length: 14
DNA: TGTGCCAGCAGTTTAGGCGCGGGATGGGAGACCCAGTACTTC
CDR3: CASSLGAGWETQYF

J: TRBJ2-4
D: NA
size: once
V: TRBV19
length: 16
DNA: TGTGCCAGTAGTATGTGGGGCGGGGGCCCCCAAAACATTCAGTACTTC
CDR3: CASSMWGGGPQNIQYF

J: TRBJ1-2
D: TRBD1
size: few
V: TRBV19
length: 14
DNA: TGTGCCAGCGGCAGGGGGGTAGGTGACTATGGCTACACCTTC
CDR3: CASGRGVGDYGYTF